What follows is one T cell receptor (beta chain) and its context. Its target is unknown. The data derive from a study of identical twins. Study-level results: While abundant cord blood beta clonotypes carried fewer insertions, memory repertoires showed no such pattern.

Germline CDR1 DFQATT, CDR2 SNEGSKA (reference sequence). The CDR3 covers 12 residues. Trimming stripped 6 bases from V and 3 bases from J, with 9 bases between. TCRdb fed the 5' RACE reads into MiXCR, producing one record per CDR3 protein. This sample yields 1.5 million to 2 million distinct CDR3 sequences, of which around 29% are seen a single time; about 0.27% belongs to the top ten. The source is a newborn girl in good health. The chain employs TRBV20-1 and TRBJ2-1; D possibly corresponds to TRBD2 (5 bases). Sequencing was done on a sample of cord blood. The CDR3 DNA sequence: TGCAGTGCGAAACTAGGCTACAATGAGCAGTTCTTC. Protein sequence: CSAKLGYNEQFF.